This T cell receptor (beta chain) is drawn from a study of T cells after yellow fever vaccination. Overall study findings and caveats: CD4 and CD8 compartments shared a small share of clonotypes, likely from convergent recombination.

TCRdb redid the calling of the 5' RACE reads with MiXCR, one entry per CDR3 protein. The sample contains around 200,000 distinct CDR3 sequences, approximately 10% of which appear only once. The CDR3 is 14 amino acids. Germline V gene sequence: CDR1 MNHNY, CDR2 SVGAGI (reference sequence). Between the trimmed V and J ends, which lost 6 bases and 7 bases, there was a span of 16 bases. A note on this clonotype: What it binds is not known.

The receptor's source is a man aged 18-30 years who received the YFV17D yellow fever vaccine. This material consisted of CD8+ T cells sorted from PBMCs, taken 15 days after the yellow fever booster vaccination. The J gene is TRBJ2-1, the V gene TRBV6-6; D not resolved. The CDR3 protein is CASSPFDWLNEQFF. CDR3 bases: TGTGCCAGCAGCCCCTTTGACTGGTTAAATGAGCAGTTCTTC.